The source of this T cell receptor beta chain is a study of human thymus T cells (dated by TCRdb to about 2020). Concerning the study at large: TCR alpha and beta repertoires from roughly 8 infant thymus samples and a few related peripheral blood samples were characterized in the study. The infant donors were about 7 to 244 days old, and the cohort included six males and two females.

The immunoSEQ multiplex PCR assay was used to amplify the TCRB and TCRAD loci from a standardized amount of quality-controlled genomic DNA. The V(D)J region was spanned by amplicons of a length sufficient to cover the CDR3 and to identify V and J genes. The commercial immunoSEQ service was used to sequence amplicons on an Illumina platform. In the original analysis: Primer bias and sequencing errors were corrected as previously described, and TCRAD and TCRB were defined on the basis of the IMGT database. immunoSEQ Analyzer 3.0 and VDJTools were used for repertoire analysis, which covered basic statistics, V/J segment usage, diversity estimates, rarefaction and pairwise overlap. To estimate diversity, the Chao1, ChaoE, Efron-Thisted, Shannon and inverse Simpson indices were applied, and diversity was also estimated on datasets down-sampled to the smallest sample. Repertoire overlap used strict matching of CDR3 nucleotide sequence, V gene and J gene, with Jaccard-based multidimensional scaling clustering. TCRdb took over this immuneACCESS table, retaining in-frame rearrangements with V and J assigned. Such tables are incomplete; in checked studies, under half of the missing clones stem from an unresolved V gene, and the remainder is unexplained. V and J calls and clone size come straight from that table; D and trimming were deduced from the DNA. In this sample the table shows tens of thousands of clones, 85% to 95% of which occur a single time. The leading ten clones occupy about 0.032% of the sample.

Germline trimming: 6 bases from V, 3 bases from J; junction bases outside gene matches: 8. The CDR3 covers 14 residues, taking in both the cysteine and the phenylalanine. Left in the record is the CDR3 DNA by itself, 42 bases read in frame from the first base. According to the germline V gene, CDR1 reads MNHEY and CDR2 reads SVGAGI. Concerning this clone: Its target antigen remains unknown. No base qualities exist here, and no much larger clone lies one base off it.

Thymus tissue was collected as surgical resects that were removed during corrective cardiac surgery. Immunologically healthy infants undergoing open corrective cardiac surgery for congenital heart defects in Finland were used as donors. Thymocytes were freed from the tissue by mechanical means and kept at -70 degrees C as pellets of roughly 9-30 million cells. A QIAsymphony instrument was used to extract genomic DNA from frozen cell pellets. What the research found in general, with its limitations: Biased V and J gene segment usage appeared to be present in both thymic and peripheral blood repertoires. According to the related research, thymic TCR repertoires were highly overlapping among unrelated individuals. On average, thymus samples yielded 800,000 or so unique TCRB clonotypes, whereas blood samples yielded around 84,000.

The sequence was collected from a girl in the first two years of life with a congenital heart defect but otherwise immunologically healthy. Here the chain combines TRBV6-5 and TRBJ2-7; 7 central nucleotides agree with TRBD2. Sequencing input: thymus tissue. Read as DNA, the sequence is TGTGCCAGCAGCTTGCGGGGGTGGGACTACGAGCAGTACTTC. It codes for CASSLRGWDYEQYF.